This T cell receptor beta chain was captured by sequencing in a study of T cell clonality in common variable immunodeficiency. Notes on the study in general: Authors noted CVID clonality's cause needs subpopulation repertoire sequencing. CVID subjects shared fewer TCRbeta clones than healthy controls did.

This clone has ten or more counts. Its antigen is still unknown. The read terminates 3 residues before the CDR3 end, so the remaining end is supplied by the germline J gene. There are 17 residues in the CDR3. Germline V gives CDR1 MGHRA, CDR2 YSYEKL. V was cut by 5 bases and J by 0 bases, with 17 bases left in between. Patients and controls were mostly of Caucasian heritage. Sequencing input was equivalent genomic DNA from CVID and controls. The assay was immunoSEQ multiplex PCR, and TCRdb's table has in-frame clones only and misses some. The table lists approximately 60,000 clones, with no singletons. J is TRBJ2-1 and V is TRBV4-1; D might be TRBD2 (5 bases). Sequences were obtained from peripheral blood mononuclear cells. This TCR came from a person aged 18 to 75 in good health. The CDR3 bases that were read are TGCGCCAGCAGCGGTGACTACCCAGCGGACTCCTACAATGAG. The encoded protein is CASSGDYPADSYNE. The complete CDR3 sequence is CASSGDYPADSYNEQFF.